Shown below are 19 T cell receptor beta chains from a single sample sequenced in a study of T cell responses to AZD1222 COVID-19 vaccine. Some clones are missing from TCRdb's copy, which holds only in-frame ones; the method was immunoSEQ multiplex PCR. The sample carries some 170,000 clones, about nine tenths recorded once. The sequencing here drew on peripheral blood, taken 28 days after the second dose of the MenACWY control vaccine. Source of these receptors: an adult who received the MenACWY meningococcal vaccine as a control.

This clone was counted once. This chain uses TRBV3-1 (or the pseudogene TRBV3-2) with TRBJ2-2; tentative D call: TRBD2 (6 bases). The CDR3 length is 14 residues. Trimming removed 1 base at V and 6 bases at J, with 9 bases between. In germline, CDR1 is LGHDT, CDR2 YNNKEL (reference sequence). In DNA form, the CDR3 reads TGTGCCAGCAGCCAAGTACGGGGGTCCGGGGAGCTGTTTTTT. Protein product: CASSQVRGSGELFF.

The chain is built from TRBV7-2 and TRBJ2-1, with 7 bases fitting TRBD2. Germline CDR1 and CDR2: SGHTA and FQGNSA. This CDR3 is built from 16 residues. V dropped 7 bases and J dropped 8; count of bases not matched to a gene: 17. CDR3 loop: CASILVAGVGRDEQFF. The CDR3 bases are TGTGCCAGCATCCTGGTGGCGGGAGTGGGTAGAGATGAGCAGTTCTTC.

The gene calls are TRBV30 and TRBJ1-5, with D possibly matching TRBD1 (5 bases). Per the germline V gene, CDR1 is GTSNPN and CDR2 is SVGIG (reference sequence). The germline V and J ends were trimmed by 5 bases and 5 bases, with 16 bases remaining between them. The CDR3 covers 14 residues. In DNA, the CDR3 is TGTGCCTGGGCAGGAGGGGCGAGAGATCAGCCCCAGCATTTT. Amino acid sequence: CAWAGGARDQPQHF.

The chain couples TRBV18 to TRBJ1-5; the match to TRBD1 covers 7 bases. The CDR3 has 15 amino acids. CDR1 and CDR2 (germline): KGHSH, LQKENI. The V gene end was trimmed by 4 bases and the J gene end by 7 bases; junction bases not matched to a gene: 10. CDR3 bases: TGTGCCAGCTCACAAGCGGGACAGTTAGGACAGCCCCAGCATTTT. Residues: CASSQAGQLGQPQHF.

This rearrangement joins TRBV20-1 to TRBJ1-1, with D uncertain. Looked up from germline, CDR1 is DFQATT and CDR2 is SNEGSKA (reference sequence). V lost 0 bases, J lost 8 bases, and 7 bases lay in between. The length of the CDR3 is 11 residues. In nucleotides, the CDR3 is TGCAGTGCTAGAGATGCAAGGGAAGCTTTCTTT. This codes for CSARDAREAFF.

The V gene is TRBV28, the J gene TRBJ2-7; 11 positions agree with TRBD1. This CDR3 is 16 amino acids long. V lost 2 bases, J lost 3 bases, and 6 bases stayed unmatched. Germline assignment: CDR1 MDHEN and CDR2 SYDVKM. The CDR3 nucleotides read TGTGCCAGCAGTTTAGCCCCCGGGACAGGGGGCTACGAGCAGTACTTC. Amino acids: CASSLAPGTGGYEQYF.

The chain combines TRBV5-5 with TRBJ1-6; a possible D gene is TRBD1 (6 bases). This CDR3 region has 14 residues. Germline CDR1 reads SGHKS; CDR2 reads YYEKEE (reference sequence). Between the trimmed V and J ends, which lost 3 bases and 5 bases, there was a span of 9 bases. The DNA of the CDR3 is TGTGCCAGCAGCTGGACAGCCGATAATTCACCCCTCCACTTT. This translates into CASSWTADNSPLHF.

The V call is TRBV5-1, the J call TRBJ2-3; TRBD2 matches 7 bases. Germline V lookup: CDR1 SGHRS, CDR2 YFSETQ. With 4 bases clipped from V and 4 bases from J, the junction kept 9 bases outside the gene matches. CDR3 size: 15 residues. CDR3 sequence: CASSLISGGADTQYF. CDR3 DNA: TGCGCCAGCAGCCTGATATCGGGGGGAGCAGATACGCAGTATTTT.

The chain joins TRBV5-8 to TRBJ2-1, with 13 bases fitting TRBD2. The CDR3 is made up of 16 amino acids. The J segment lost 8 bases and the V segment lost 4 bases, leaving 9 bases of the junction unmatched. In germline, CDR1 is SGHTS, CDR2 YDEGEE. The CDR3, as DNA: TGTGCCAGCAGCCGGACTAGCGGGGGCTCGAGGGATGAGCAGTTCTTC. Translation: CASSRTSGGSRDEQFF. Full variable domain (rest looked up from reference TRBV5-8 and TRBJ2-1): EAGVTQSPTHLIKTRGQQATLRCSPISGHTSVYWYQQALGLGLQFLLWYDEGEERNRGNFPPRFSGRQFPNYSSELNVNALELEDSALYLCASSRTSGGSRDEQFFGPGTRLTVL.

The genes are TRBV27 and TRBJ2-5; D unresolved. V was cut by 5 bases and J by 1 base, with 8 bases left in between. The CDR3 runs 13 residues. Looked up from germline, CDR1 is MNHEY and CDR2 is SMNVEV (reference sequence). The CDR3 loop is CASSPYLQETQYF. The CDR3 coding sequence is TGTGCCAGCAGTCCCTACCTCCAAGAGACCCAGTACTTC.

The V and J genes are TRBV5-6 and TRBJ2-5, with D possibly TRBD2 on 5 matching bases. The length of the CDR3 is 13 residues. Deletions cut 5 bases from V and 0 bases from J, with 8 bases between. Germline lookup yields CDR1 SGHDT and CDR2 YYEEEE. The CDR3 DNA follows: TGTGCCAGCAGTCAGGACTACCAAGAGACCCAGTACTTC. Translation gives CASSQDYQETQYF.

This sequence joins TRBV4-3 and TRBJ1-4; maybe TRBD1 (6 bases). Trimming left V 1 base short and J 6 bases short, with 18 bases between. CDR1 is LGHNA, CDR2 YSLEER, per germline. This CDR3 spans 17 amino acids. DNA for the CDR3: TGCGCCAGCAGCCAAGCGCCCCCGGGGGGCCTATATGAAAAACTGTTTTTT. Its translation is CASSQAPPGGLYEKLFF.

The chain combines TRBV19 with TRBJ1-6, with TRBD1 as a possible D gene (6 bases). This CDR3 is 15 amino acids long. The ends were cut back, 5 bases at V and 2 bases at J, with 10 bases in the middle. Germline V lookup: CDR1 LNHDA, CDR2 SQIVND (reference sequence). The DNA of the CDR3 is TGTGCCAGTAGTGGCCGACAGGCCTATAATTCACCCCTCCACTTT. Protein: CASSGRQAYNSPLHF. The complete variable domain, with remaining parts taken from reference TRBV19 and TRBJ1-6, reads DGGITQSPKYLFRKEGQNVTLSCEQNLNHDAMYWYRQDPGQGLRLIYYSQIVNDFQKGDIAEGYSVSREKKESFPLTVTSAQKNPTAFYLCASSGRQAYNSPLHFGNGTRLTVT.

This clone was recorded only once. This chain uses TRBV28 with TRBJ1-1; D uncertain. The CDR3 is 12 residues long. The V end lost 5 bases, the J end lost 10 bases, and 14 bases lay between the germline ends. Germline V gene lookup returns CDR1 MDHEN and CDR2 SYDVKM. The CDR3 region is CASSQNRARAFF. The CDR3 nucleotides read TGTGCCAGCAGTCAAAACCGGGCACGAGCTTTCTTT. Looking up the rest from reference TRBV28 and TRBJ1-1 gives the full variable domain: DVKVTQSSRYLVKRTGEKVFLECVQDMDHENMFWYRQDPGLGLRLIYFSYDVKMKEKGDIPEGYSVSREKKERFSLILESASTNQTSMYLCASSQNRARAFFGQGTRLTVV.

The rearrangement joins TRBV12-3 or TRBV12-4 to TRBJ1-2; 7 bases fit TRBD1. V gave up 5 bases and J gave up 3 bases; unmatched junction bases: 3. This CDR3 is 13 amino acids long. The DNA for the CDR3 is TGTGCCAGCAGTCTCACAGGGGACTATGGCTACACCTTC. Amino acid sequence: CASSLTGDYGYTF.

This clone was seen only once. The chain is built from TRBV5-6 and TRBJ1-2; no firm D call. The V gene's germline CDR1 is SGHDT and CDR2 YYEEEE. The CDR3 is made up of 13 amino acids. V dropped 4 bases and J dropped 8 bases, with 15 bases sitting between them. The CDR3 nucleotides are TGTGCCAGCAGCCTCGGGGATACTTCAGGCTACACCTTC. Translated: CASSLGDTSGYTF.

This clone was recorded a few times. The rearrangement uses TRBV5-1 and TRBJ2-5; 12 bases are a match to TRBD2. Germline V lookup: CDR1 SGHRS, CDR2 YFSETQ. This CDR3 region has 16 residues. The trim removed 2 bases at V and 4 bases at J, leaving 6 bases unmatched. The CDR3 DNA reads as TGCGCCAGCAGCTTTCTAGCGGGAGGGCCGGCAGAGACCCAGTACTTC. This codes for CASSFLAGGPAETQYF.

This clone is medium-sized by share. This chain connects TRBV27 to TRBJ2-3, with TRBD2 identical over 7 bases. The CDR3 sequence is 16 residues long. Germline V gives CDR1 MNHEY, CDR2 SMNVEV (reference sequence). J was trimmed by 3 bases and V by 6 bases; bases with no gene match: 12. The CDR3 DNA is TGTGCCAGCAGGGGCCTCGGCGGGAGTGTAACAGATACGCAGTATTTT. This encodes CASRGLGGSVTDTQYF.

The chain has TRBV6-5 and TRBJ1-4, with TRBD1 as a possible D gene (5 bases). Germline loops: CDR1 MNHEY, CDR2 SVGAGI. Between the trimmed V and J ends, which lost 1 base and 11 bases, there was a span of 14 bases. The CDR3 runs 14 residues. CDR3: CASSYYGAPGKLFF. CDR3 DNA: TGTGCCAGCAGTTACTACGGGGCCCCAGGGAAACTGTTTTTT.